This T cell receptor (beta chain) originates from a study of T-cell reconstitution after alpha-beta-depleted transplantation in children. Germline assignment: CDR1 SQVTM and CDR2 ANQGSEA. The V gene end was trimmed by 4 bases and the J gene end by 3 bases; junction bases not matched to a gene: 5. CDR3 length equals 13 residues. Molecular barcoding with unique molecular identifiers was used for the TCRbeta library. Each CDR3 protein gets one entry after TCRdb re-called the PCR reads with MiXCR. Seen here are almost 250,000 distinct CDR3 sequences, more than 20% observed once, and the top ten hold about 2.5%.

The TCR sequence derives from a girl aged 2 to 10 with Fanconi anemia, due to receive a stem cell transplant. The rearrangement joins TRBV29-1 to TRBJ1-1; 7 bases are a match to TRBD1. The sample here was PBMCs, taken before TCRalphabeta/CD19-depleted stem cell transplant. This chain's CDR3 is CSVGRGRDTEAFF. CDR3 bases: TGCAGCGTTGGCAGGGGGAGAGACACTGAAGCTTTCTTT.